Included here is one T cell receptor beta chain sequence, with context. A read error is possible here, since a much larger clone lies one base away. With 0 bases removed from V and 4 bases from J, the gap between germline ends came to 15 bases. The CDR3 runs 16 residues. Germline loops: CDR1 SGHRS, CDR2 YFSETQ. Unsorted libraries were generated from 2 million PBMCs held at -80 degrees C. This sample stems from a study of neurological immune-mediated disorders. In TCRdb, the 5' RACE reads were re-called with MiXCR into one record per CDR3 protein. The data show tens of thousands of distinct CDR3 sequences, over 2% seen once.

V is TRBV5-1 and J is TRBJ2-3; D may match TRBD1 or TRBD2 (6 bases each). Sequenced material: PBMCs. The source of this sequence is a man aged 50-60 years with multiple sclerosis. The CDR3 is CASSLGGATESDTQYF. Here the CDR3 DNA reads TGCGCCAGCAGCTTGGGGGGGGCGACCGAGTCAGATACGCAGTATTTT.